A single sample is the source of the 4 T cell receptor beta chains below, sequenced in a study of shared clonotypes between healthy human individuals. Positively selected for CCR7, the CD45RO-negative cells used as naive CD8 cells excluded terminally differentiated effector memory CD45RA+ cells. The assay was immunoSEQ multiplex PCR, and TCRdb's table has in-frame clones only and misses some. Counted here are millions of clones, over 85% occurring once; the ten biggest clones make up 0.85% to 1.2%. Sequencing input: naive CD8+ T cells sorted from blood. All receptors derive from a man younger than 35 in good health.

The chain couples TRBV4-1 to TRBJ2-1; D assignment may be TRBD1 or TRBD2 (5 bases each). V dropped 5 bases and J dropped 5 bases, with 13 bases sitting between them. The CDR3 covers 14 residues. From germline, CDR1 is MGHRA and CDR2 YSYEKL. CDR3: CASSEGPGNNEQFF. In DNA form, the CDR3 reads TGCGCCAGCAGCGAGGGACCGGGAAACAATGAGCAGTTCTTC.

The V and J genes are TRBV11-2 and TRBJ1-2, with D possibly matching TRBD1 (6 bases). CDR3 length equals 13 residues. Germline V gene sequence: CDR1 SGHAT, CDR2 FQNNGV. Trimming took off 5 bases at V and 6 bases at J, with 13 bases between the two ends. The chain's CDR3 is CASSLGGINGYTF. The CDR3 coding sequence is TGTGCCAGCAGCCTAGGGGGGATAAATGGCTACACCTTC.

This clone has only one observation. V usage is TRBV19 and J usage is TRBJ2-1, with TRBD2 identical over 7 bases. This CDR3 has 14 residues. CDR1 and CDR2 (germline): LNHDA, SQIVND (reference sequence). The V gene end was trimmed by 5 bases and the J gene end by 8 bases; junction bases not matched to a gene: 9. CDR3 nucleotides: TGTGCCAGTAGTGCGCCCTACCTAGCGGATGAGCAGTTCTTC. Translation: CASSAPYLADEQFF.

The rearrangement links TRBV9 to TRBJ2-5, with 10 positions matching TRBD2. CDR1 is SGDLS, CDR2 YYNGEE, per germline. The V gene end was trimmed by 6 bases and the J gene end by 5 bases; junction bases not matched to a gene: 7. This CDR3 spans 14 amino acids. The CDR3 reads CASNEGTSEETQYF. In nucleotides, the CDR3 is TGTGCCAGCAACGAGGGGACTAGCGAGGAGACCCAGTACTTC.